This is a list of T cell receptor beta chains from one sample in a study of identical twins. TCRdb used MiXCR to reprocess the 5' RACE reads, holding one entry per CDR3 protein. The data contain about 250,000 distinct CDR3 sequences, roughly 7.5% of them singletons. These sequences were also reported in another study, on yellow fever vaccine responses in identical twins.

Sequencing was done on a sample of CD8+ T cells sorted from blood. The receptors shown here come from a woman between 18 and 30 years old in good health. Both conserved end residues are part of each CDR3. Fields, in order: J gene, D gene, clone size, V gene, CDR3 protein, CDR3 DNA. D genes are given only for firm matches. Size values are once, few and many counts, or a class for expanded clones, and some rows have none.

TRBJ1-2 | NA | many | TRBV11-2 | CASSGRGVAYGYTF | TGTGCCAGCAGCGGCCGTGGGGTCGCCTATGGCTACACCTTC
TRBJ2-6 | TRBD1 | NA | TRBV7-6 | CASSFDRVANVLTF | TGTGCCAGCAGCTTCGACAGGGTGGCCAACGTCCTGACTTTC
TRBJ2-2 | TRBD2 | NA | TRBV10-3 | CAISALAGGNTGELFF | TGTGCCATCAGTGCGCTAGCGGGAGGGAACACCGGGGAGCTGTTTTTT
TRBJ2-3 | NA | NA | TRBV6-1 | CASRTTRGITDTQYF | TGTGCCAGCAGAACAACAAGGGGCATCACAGATACGCAGTATTTT
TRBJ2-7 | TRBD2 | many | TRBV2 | CASNVLAGGSYEQYF | TGTGCCAGCAACGTACTAGCGGGAGGGTCCTACGAGCAGTACTTC
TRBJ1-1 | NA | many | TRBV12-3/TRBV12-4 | CASGEGWTEAFF | TGTGCCAGCGGGGAGGGGTGGACTGAAGCTTTCTTT
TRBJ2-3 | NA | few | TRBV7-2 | CASCRFSTDTQYF | TGTGCCAGCTGTCGGTTTAGCACAGATACGCAGTATTTT
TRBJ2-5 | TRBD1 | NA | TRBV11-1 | CASTRIRGQGAFDQETQYF | TGTGCCAGCACCCGCATAAGGGGACAGGGGGCTTTTGATCAAGAGACCCAGTACTTC
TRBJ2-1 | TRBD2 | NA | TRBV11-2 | CASSSGGDIYNEQFF | TGTGCCAGCAGCTCGGGGGGGGACATCTACAATGAGCAGTTCTTC
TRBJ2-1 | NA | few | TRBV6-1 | CASSEYGGQGYNEQFF | TGTGCCAGCAGTGAATACGGGGGGCAAGGGTACAATGAGCAGTTCTTC
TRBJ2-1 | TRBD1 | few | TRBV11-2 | CASSPGQGFMNEQFF | TGTGCCAGCAGCCCGGGACAGGGGTTTATGAATGAGCAGTTCTTC
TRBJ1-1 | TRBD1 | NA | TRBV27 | CASSLTGGNGAFF | TGTGCCAGCAGTTTGACAGGGGGCAACGGAGCTTTCTTT
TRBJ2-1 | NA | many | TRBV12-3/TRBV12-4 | CASSLAGGGSNEQFF | TGTGCCAGCAGTTTAGCGGGTGGGGGGTCGAATGAGCAGTTCTTC
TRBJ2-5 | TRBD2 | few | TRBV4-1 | CASSQSLAGMAETQYF | TGCGCCAGCAGCCAATCGTTAGCGGGAATGGCAGAGACCCAGTACTTC
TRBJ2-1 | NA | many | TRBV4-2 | CASSQALTDPYNEQFF | TGTGCCAGCAGCCAAGCACTTACAGACCCTTACAATGAGCAGTTCTTC
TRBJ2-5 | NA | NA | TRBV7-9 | CASGGTQETQYF | TGTGCCAGCGGCGGGACACAAGAGACCCAGTACTTC
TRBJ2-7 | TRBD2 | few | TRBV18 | CASSPFTPTGGRHYEQYF | TGTGCCAGCTCACCATTTACCCCCACGGGAGGGAGACACTACGAGCAGTACTTC
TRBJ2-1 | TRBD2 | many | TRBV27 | CASSLYGGSLVYNEQFF | TGTGCCAGCAGTTTATACGGCGGGAGCTTGGTATACAATGAGCAGTTCTTC
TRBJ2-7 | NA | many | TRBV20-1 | CSARVPGSYEQYF | TGCAGTGCTAGGGTTCCCGGGTCCTACGAGCAGTACTTC
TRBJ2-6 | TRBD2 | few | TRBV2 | CASRETGLARGANVLTF | TGTGCCAGCAGAGAGACGGGACTAGCGCGTGGGGCCAACGTCCTGACTTTC
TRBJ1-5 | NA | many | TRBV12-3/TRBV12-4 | CASSLGGPNNQPQHF | TGTGCCAGCAGTTTAGGGGGACCCAACAATCAGCCCCAGCATTTT
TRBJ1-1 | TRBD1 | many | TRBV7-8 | CASSLETGGTEAFF | TGTGCCAGCAGCTTAGAGACAGGGGGTACTGAAGCTTTCTTT
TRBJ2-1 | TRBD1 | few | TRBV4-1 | CASSSRTGFFF | TGCGCCAGCAGCTCAAGGACAGGGTTCTTCTTC
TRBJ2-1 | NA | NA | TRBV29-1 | CSVGDANKRHEQFF | TGCAGCGTAGGTGATGCGAACAAGCGGCATGAGCAGTTCTTC
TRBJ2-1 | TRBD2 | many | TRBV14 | CASSPRTSSYNEQFF | TGTGCCAGCAGCCCCCGGACTAGCTCCTACAATGAGCAGTTCTTC
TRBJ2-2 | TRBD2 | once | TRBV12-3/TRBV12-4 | CTCSLRNRGLAGTGELFF | TGTACCTGCAGTTTACGAAACAGGGGACTAGCGGGAACCGGGGAGCTGTTTTTT
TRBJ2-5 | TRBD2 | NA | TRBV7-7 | CASSFRTGGKETQYF | TGTGCCAGCAGCTTTAGAACGGGAGGGAAGGAGACCCAGTACTTC
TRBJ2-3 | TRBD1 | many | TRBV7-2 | CAIHGQAMGDTQYF | TGTGCCATACATGGACAGGCTATGGGAGATACGCAGTATTTT
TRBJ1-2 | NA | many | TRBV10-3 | CAISPTGTTNYGYTF | TGTGCCATCAGTCCAACCGGGACAACTAACTATGGCTACACCTTC
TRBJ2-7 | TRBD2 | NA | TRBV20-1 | CSASLAGEEQYF | TGCAGTGCTAGCCTAGCGGGAGAGGAGCAGTACTTC
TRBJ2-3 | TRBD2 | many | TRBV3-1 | CASSPFLAGGTDTQYF | TGTGCCAGCAGCCCCTTTCTAGCGGGGGGAACAGATACGCAGTATTTT
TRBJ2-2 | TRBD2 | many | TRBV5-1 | CASSKTSGRFNTGELFF | TGCGCCAGCAGCAAAACTAGCGGGAGGTTCAACACCGGGGAGCTGTTTTTT
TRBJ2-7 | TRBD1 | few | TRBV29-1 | CSTWTGYEQYF | TGCAGCACATGGACAGGCTACGAGCAGTACTTC
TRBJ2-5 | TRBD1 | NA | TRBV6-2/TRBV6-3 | CASSPGTGHQETQYF | TGTGCCAGCAGTCCCGGGACAGGGCACCAAGAGACCCAGTACTTC
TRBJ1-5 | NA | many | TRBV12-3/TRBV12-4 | CASSQGWGNQPQHF | TGTGCCAGCAGTCAGGGATGGGGCAATCAGCCCCAGCATTTT
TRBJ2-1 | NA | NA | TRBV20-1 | CSAFDGGSSYNEQFF | TGCAGTGCTTTCGACGGGGGCAGCTCCTACAATGAGCAGTTCTTC
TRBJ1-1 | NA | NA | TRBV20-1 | CSARVDRKAFF | TGCAGTGCTAGAGTCGACAGGAAAGCTTTCTTT
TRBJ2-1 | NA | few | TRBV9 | CASGGTSPLREQFF | TGTGCCAGCGGAGGGACCAGCCCGCTCCGTGAGCAGTTCTTC
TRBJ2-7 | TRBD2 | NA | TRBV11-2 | CASSSPGTSLNEQYF | TGTGCCAGCAGCTCCCCAGGGACTAGCCTCAACGAGCAGTACTTC
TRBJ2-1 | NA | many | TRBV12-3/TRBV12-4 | CASSLRGYEQFF | TGTGCCAGCAGTTTACGAGGGTATGAGCAGTTCTTC
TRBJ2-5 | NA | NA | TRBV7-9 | CASSLKGETQYF | TGTGCCAGCAGCTTAAAAGGAGAGACCCAGTACTTC
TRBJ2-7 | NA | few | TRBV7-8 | CASSSPSYEQYF | TGTGCCAGCAGTTCGCCGAGCTACGAGCAGTACTTC
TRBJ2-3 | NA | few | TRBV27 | CASGTGTLPQDTQYF | TGTGCCAGCGGAACCGGGACCTTACCACAAGATACGCAGTATTTT
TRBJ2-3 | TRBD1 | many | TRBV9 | CASSVEEGQVTDTQYF | TGTGCCAGCAGCGTAGAAGAAGGACAGGTAACAGATACGCAGTATTTT